This T cell receptor beta chain originates from a study of T cells in Graves' hyperthyroidism and ophthalmopathy. This CDR3 is built from 12 residues. The trim removed 5 bases at V and 12 bases at J, leaving 9 bases unmatched. Germline CDR1 reads SEHNR; CDR2 reads FQNEAQ (reference sequence). The investigators amplified TCR beta CDR3 regions from RNA transcripts. When the TCR CDR3 underwent first-round RT-PCR, the HTBI primer set was used. TCRdb processed the multiplex PCR reads anew with MiXCR; each CDR3 protein has one entry. The sample lists about 37,000 distinct CDR3 sequences; around 50% were seen once. At least 3 on the Clinical Activity Score was recorded for ophthalmopathy patients, who also had NOSPECS grade at least 4 and duration under 3 months. Lactation, pregnancy, other autoimmune disease or uncontrolled infection excluded patients.

This receptor was taken from a man between 40 and 49 years old with Graves' ophthalmopathy. The chain joins TRBV7-9 to TRBJ2-5; 7 nucleotides line up with TRBD1. The sample consisted of blood. The CDR3 reads CASSHPTGKEYF. CDR3 nucleotides: TGTGCCAGCAGCCACCCGACAGGGAAGGAGTACTTC. The complete variable domain, with remaining parts taken from reference TRBV7-9 and TRBJ2-5, reads DTGVSQNPRHKITKRGQNVTFRCDPISEHNRLYWYRQTLGQGPEFLTYFQNEAQLEKSRLLSDRFSAERPKGSFSTLEIQRTEQGDSAMYLCASSHPTGKEYFGPGTRLLVL.